This entry describes one T cell receptor (beta chain). As yet, its antigen is unknown. The CDR3 loop spans 15 amino acids. Losses at the gene ends were 4 bases for V and 7 bases for J; bases not matched to a gene: 8. The germline V gene encodes CDR1 SGHRS and CDR2 YFSETQ. Thawed PBMCs were FACS-sorted into unstimulated CD4+CD25+CD127- regulatory T cells, CD4+CD25- non-regulatory cells, CD4 and CD8 cells. Regulatory T cells were sorted from thawed PBMCs rested overnight at 37°C with about 210 IU/ml IL-2. Method: immunoSEQ multiplex PCR; TCRdb's copy keeps in-frame clones and lacks some. The sample lists roughly 69,000 clones; about 98% were seen once. This specimen comes from a study of Tregs in tolerant kidney transplant recipients. Study outcomes and limitations: The most relevant donor-specific Treg TCRbeta repertoire apparently came from expansion with activated donor B cells. This study did not directly address biological reproducibility.

Sequencing used Tregs from blood, obtained before the transplant. The clonotype originates from a human donor who received a combined kidney and bone marrow transplant. This sequence joins TRBV5-1 and TRBJ2-1; 10 bases are a match to TRBD1. This CDR3 is CASSRTGGSVNEQFF. DNA of the CDR3: TGCGCCAGCAGCAGGACAGGGGGGAGTGTGAATGAGCAGTTCTTC.